These 31 T cell receptor beta chains share one sample of origin, sequenced in a study of patients and donors after allogeneic stem cell transplantation. Via MiXCR, TCRdb re-called the RT-PCR reads, giving one row per CDR3 protein. The sample shows about 210,000 distinct CDR3 sequences, around 40% of them seen only once. The specimen was blood, either unsorted or a sorted T cell fraction (not recorded which). The receptors shown here come from a human donor who was either an allogeneic HSCT recipient or a stem cell or donor lymphocyte infusion donor (not recorded which). It is not recorded whose cells these are; they may come from a transplant donor.

The chain recombines TRBV7-3 with TRBJ1-2; no clear D. The CDR3 length is 13 residues. The V end was cut by 1 base, the J end by 8 bases, with 11 bases between. Per germline, CDR1 SGHTA and CDR2 FQGTGA. The CDR3 region is CASSLMGGTGYTF. In DNA form, the CDR3 reads TGTGCCAGCAGCTTAATGGGCGGAACGGGCTACACCTTC.

The chain recombines TRBV20-1 with TRBJ2-7, with no clear D. V was clipped by 2 bases and J by 0 bases, with 8 bases between them. The CDR3 is 13 residues long. Germline V lookup: CDR1 DFQATT, CDR2 SNEGSKA (reference sequence). The CDR3 coding sequence is TGCAGTGCTAGAATGGCTTACTCCTACGAGCAGTACTTC. Protein product: CSARMAYSYEQYF.

The chain couples TRBV3-1 to TRBJ2-4, with 10 bases matching TRBD1. Germline values: CDR1 LGHDT, CDR2 YNNKEL (reference sequence). The V and J ends lost 4 bases and 7 bases, in that order; junction bases with no gene match: 7. This CDR3 has 15 residues. CDR3 DNA: TGTGCCAGCAGCCCCCGGGACAGGGGAAGGAACATTCAGTACTTC. Translation: CASSPRDRGRNIQYF.

This chain connects TRBV29-1 to TRBJ1-2, with D unresolved. Trimming left V 5 bases short and J 2 bases short, with 6 bases between. The CDR3 is 11 residues long. Germline CDR1 reads SQVTM; CDR2 reads ANQGSEA. Written as DNA, the CDR3 is TGCAGCGTTACGGGGAACTATGGCTACACCTTC. Translation: CSVTGNYGYTF.

The chain has TRBV6-2 or TRBV6-3 and TRBJ2-1; the D is unclear. Trimming stripped 4 bases from V and 0 bases from J, with 7 bases between. Germline CDR1 and CDR2: MNHEY and SVGEGT. The CDR3 extends over 14 amino acids. The CDR3 region has the DNA TGTGCCAGCAGTTCAGGAACCTCCTACAATGAGCAGTTCTTC. This codes for CASSSGTSYNEQFF.

V gene TRBV5-1 combines with J gene TRBJ2-1, with TRBD2 matching 11 bases. Trimming took 0 bases from V and 15 from J; bases not matched to a gene: 2. The V gene's germline CDR1 is SGHRS and CDR2 YFSETQ. CDR3 length: 12 residues. The CDR3 nucleotides are TGCGCCAGCAGCTTGGAGGGGACTAGCGGGTTCTTC. It translates to CASSLEGTSGFF.

The genes are TRBV3-1 and TRBJ2-5; D uncertain. This CDR3 has 11 residues. Germline V gene data show CDR1 as LGHDT and CDR2 as YNNKEL (reference sequence). Trimming pared 3 bases from V and 5 bases from J, leaving 4 bases between. CDR3 protein: CASSQWETQYF. The CDR3 DNA is TGTGCCAGCAGCCAGTGGGAGACCCAGTACTTC.

The gene calls are TRBV20-1 and TRBJ2-7; D is unresolved. The CDR3 totals 13 residues. V gave up 3 bases and J gave up 3 bases, with 12 bases separating them. The V gene's germline CDR1 is DFQATT and CDR2 SNEGSKA (reference sequence). CDR3 sequence (DNA): TGCAGTGCTAGGGTCACGGCCAACTACGAGCAGTACTTC. It codes for CSARVTANYEQYF.

V gene TRBV12-3 or TRBV12-4 combines with J gene TRBJ1-1, with D perhaps TRBD1 (5 bases). V lost 5 bases to trimming and J lost 4 bases, with 11 bases between them. This CDR3 is built from 13 residues. The CDR3 sequence: CASSGTFGTEAFF. The CDR3 DNA reads TGTGCCAGCAGTGGGACGTTTGGCACTGAAGCTTTCTTT.

This clonotype appeared a few times. The gene calls are TRBV12-3 or TRBV12-4 and TRBJ1-2; TRBD1 is a possible D gene (5 bases). Trimming pared 2 bases from V and 8 bases from J, leaving 15 bases between. The CDR3 contains 14 residues. CDR3 nucleotides: TGTGCCAGCAGTTTAAGCCCGGGGGAGGAAGGCTACACCTTC. This codes for CASSLSPGEEGYTF.

The CDR3 protein is CASSLPGAGTQYF. The CDR3 DNA sequence: TGTGCCAGCAGTTTACCCGGGGCGGGGACCCAGTACTTC. This chain joins TRBV27 and TRBJ2-5; D may be TRBD1 or TRBD2 (5 bases each). Germline lookup yields CDR1 MNHEY and CDR2 SMNVEV (reference sequence). The length of the CDR3 is 13 residues. The ends were cut back, 2 bases at V and 7 bases at J, with 11 bases in the middle.

V is TRBV28 and J is TRBJ1-4; D possibly corresponds to TRBD1 (5 bases). The germline V and J ends were trimmed by 7 bases and 7 bases, with 16 bases remaining between them. CDR3 size: 14 residues. Germline lookup yields CDR1 MDHEN and CDR2 SYDVKM. The chain's CDR3 is CASKSGTPREKLFF. In DNA form, the CDR3 reads TGTGCCAGCAAATCCGGGACTCCTCGTGAAAAACTGTTTTTT.

J is TRBJ2-7 and V is TRBV6-5; D tentatively fits TRBD1 or TRBD2 (5 bases each). Per germline, CDR1 MNHEY and CDR2 SVGAGI. The V end lost 4 bases, the J end lost 1 base, and 14 bases lay between the germline ends. The CDR3 covers 15 residues. This CDR3 is CASSLGRKLSYEQYF. The CDR3 coding sequence is TGTGCCAGCAGTTTGGGACGCAAGCTTTCCTACGAGCAGTACTTC.

V and J are TRBV20-1 and TRBJ1-2, with TRBD1 identical over 11 bases. Germline V gene data show CDR1 as DFQATT and CDR2 as SNEGSKA (reference sequence). V shed 2 bases and J 4 bases; nucleotides not matched to a gene: 9. This CDR3 has 16 residues. Here the CDR3 reads CSARNRQGQGAYGYTF. The CDR3 DNA reads as TGCAGTGCTAGAAACCGACAAGGACAGGGGGCCTATGGCTACACCTTC.

The rearrangement uses TRBV15 and TRBJ1-1; D unclear. The CDR3 has 13 residues. Trimming cost V 3 bases and J 9 bases, with 14 bases left between them. CDR1 and CDR2 from the germline V gene are LNHNV and YYDKDF (reference sequence). The CDR3 DNA reads TGTGCCACCAGCAGGAGGGCTAGAGGGAAAGCTTTCTTT. It yields the protein CATSRRARGKAFF.

In this sample, this clonotype turned up many times. The chain couples TRBV24-1 to TRBJ2-1; possible D gene TRBD2, 9 bases. CDR1 is KGHDR, CDR2 SFDVKD, per germline. There are 17 residues in the CDR3. V lost 9 bases and J lost 8, with 28 bases in between. This chain's CDR3 is CATPGQGIAGARHEQFF. CDR3 in DNA: TGTGCCACCCCCGGACAGGGAATAGCGGGGGCGCGTCATGAGCAGTTCTTC.

The V and J genes are TRBV14 and TRBJ1-1; D is possibly TRBD1 (6 bases). The CDR3 contains 15 residues. Germline lookup yields CDR1 SGHDN and CDR2 FVKESK. V gave up 2 bases and J gave up 6 bases, with 16 bases separating them. The CDR3 sequence is CASSQLTGWGAEAFF. In DNA form, the CDR3 reads TGTGCCAGCAGCCAATTAACAGGGTGGGGCGCTGAAGCTTTCTTT.

This clonotype was counted a few times. The chain links TRBV7-3 to TRBJ2-1; 10 positions match TRBD2. This CDR3 spans 15 amino acids. From germline, CDR1 is SGHTA and CDR2 FQGTGA. With V trimmed by 5 bases and J by 2 bases, 3 bases remained unmatched. CDR3 sequence (DNA): TGTGCCAGCAGCCATAGCGGGGGGACCTACAATGAGCAGTTCTTC. Encoded protein: CASSHSGGTYNEQFF.

The genes are TRBV11-2 and TRBJ2-2, with 8 bases lining up with TRBD1. After removal of 4 bases from V and 1 base from J, the junction contained 5 bases not matched to a gene. CDR1 is SGHAT, CDR2 FQNNGV, per germline. This CDR3 comprises 16 residues. The DNA of the CDR3 is TGTGCCAGCAGCTCCCCGACAGGGGTGAACACCGGGGAGCTGTTTTTT. Translation gives CASSSPTGVNTGELFF.

The gene calls are TRBV20-1 and TRBJ2-2; 7 bases line up with TRBD1. Germline CDR1 DFQATT, CDR2 SNEGSKA (reference sequence). This CDR3 is built from 14 residues. Trimming removed 3 bases from V and 7 bases from J; junction bases left unmatched: 8. CDR3 nucleotides: TGCAGTGCTAGCCGGGACAGTGACTACGGGGAGCTGTTTTTT. Protein sequence: CSASRDSDYGELFF.

The chain recombines TRBV4-3 with TRBJ1-3; D remains ambiguous. The germline V gene has CDR1 LGHNA and CDR2 YSLEER. This CDR3 is built from 15 residues. Deletions cut 6 bases from V and 0 bases from J, with 12 bases between. CDR3 amino acids: CASSRDVLSGNTIYF. For the CDR3, the DNA is TGCGCCAGCAGTCGAGACGTACTCTCTGGAAACACCATATATTTT.

This clonotype was counted a few times. The CDR3 spells CASSEDRGNTEAFF. The CDR3 DNA sequence: TGCGCCAGCAGCGAGGACAGGGGCAACACTGAAGCTTTCTTT. The V and J genes are TRBV5-1 and TRBJ1-1, with TRBD1 matching 9 bases. Germline V CDR1 and CDR2: SGHRS, YFSETQ. V shed 4 bases, J shed 2 bases, and the junction held 3 bases outside the gene matches. CDR3 length equals 14 residues.

The chain combines TRBV18 with TRBJ1-2; no clear D. Trimming pared 4 bases from V and 3 bases from J, leaving 15 bases between. The CDR3 has 15 residues. The germline V gene encodes CDR1 KGHSH and CDR2 LQKENI. The CDR3: CASSQGPFKDYGYTF. CDR3 nucleotide sequence: TGTGCCAGCTCACAAGGACCCTTCAAGGACTATGGCTACACCTTC.

The gene calls are TRBV7-9 and TRBJ2-7; the D call may be TRBD1 or TRBD2 (5 bases each). The ends were cut back, 3 bases at V and 5 bases at J, with 8 bases in the middle. The CDR3 covers 12 residues. Germline values: CDR1 SEHNR, CDR2 FQNEAQ (reference sequence). CDR3 in amino acids: CASSLGVDEQYF. The CDR3 region has the DNA TGTGCCAGCAGCTTGGGGGTCGACGAGCAGTACTTC.

This rearrangement joins TRBV5-1 to TRBJ1-1; D is ambiguous. The V and J ends lost 0 bases and 0 bases respectively, with 9 bases between them. Per germline, CDR1 SGHRS and CDR2 YFSETQ. The CDR3 spans 15 residues. CDR3 loop: CASSLAIDMNTEAFF. The CDR3 coding sequence is TGCGCCAGCAGCTTGGCCATAGATATGAACACTGAAGCTTTCTTT.

This clonotype was seen a few times. This chain joins TRBV10-1 and TRBJ1-2, with D hard to call. Per germline, CDR1 WNHNN and CDR2 SYGVQD (reference sequence). The CDR3 runs 14 residues. With 0 bases removed from V and 8 bases from J, the gap between germline ends came to 13 bases. CDR3 sequence (DNA): TGCGCCAGCAGTGAGTCCCCCGAACCCTCCGGCTACACCTTC. This gives the protein CASSESPEPSGYTF.

The genes are TRBV3-1 and TRBJ2-4; 7 bases fit TRBD2. With 0 bases clipped from V and 8 bases from J, the junction kept 10 bases outside the gene matches. The CDR3 spans 16 residues. CDR1 LGHDT and CDR2 YNNKEL come from the germline V gene (reference sequence). For the CDR3, the DNA is TGTGCCAGCAGCCAAGATCGGAGTCGGGGGGTGGACATTCAGTACTTC. Residues: CASSQDRSRGVDIQYF.

This clonotype was seen a few times. CDR3 sequence (DNA): TGCAGTGCCAGCTTGGGGGGGCTGAACACTGAAGCTTTCTTT. Its translation: CSASLGGLNTEAFF. The chain carries TRBV20-1 and TRBJ1-1; weak D call: TRBD1 (6 bases). V was cut by 6 bases and J by 0 bases, with 14 bases left in between. The CDR3 contains 14 residues. CDR1 is DFQATT, CDR2 SNEGSKA, per germline (reference sequence).

J is TRBJ1-5 and V is TRBV3-1; D not resolved. Per germline, CDR1 LGHDT and CDR2 YNNKEL (reference sequence). The CDR3 loop spans 12 amino acids. With 1 base removed from V and 9 bases from J, the gap between germline ends came to 7 bases. Here the CDR3 DNA reads TGTGCCAGCAGCCAAGCCGTAGGGCCCCAGCATTTT. Translating gives CASSQAVGPQHF. The entire variable domain, with the rest obtained from reference TRBV3-1 and TRBJ1-5, is as follows: DTAVSQTPKYLVTQMGNDKSIKCEQNLGHDTMYWYKQDSKKFLKIMFSYNNKELIINETVPNRFSPKSPDKAHLNLHINSLELGDSAVYFCASSQAVGPQHFGDGTRLSIL.

The J gene is TRBJ1-1, the V gene TRBV7-9; D is perhaps TRBD1 (6 bases). The CDR3 is made up of 15 amino acids. V was shortened by 5 bases and J by 5 bases, with 18 bases between the two germline ends. Germline values: CDR1 SEHNR, CDR2 FQNEAQ (reference sequence). DNA for the CDR3: TGTGCCAGCAGCCCCCAACTACAGGGTGTAACTGAAGCTTTCTTT. Amino acids: CASSPQLQGVTEAFF.

The V call is TRBV24-1, the J call TRBJ2-1; D gene unclear. Germline V gives CDR1 KGHDR, CDR2 SFDVKD. The V gene lost 2 bases and the J gene lost 4 bases, with 5 bases spanning the gap. CDR3 length: 13 residues. The CDR3 reads CATSDSQYNEQFF. As DNA, the CDR3 is TGTGCCACCAGTGATTCTCAGTACAATGAGCAGTTCTTC.